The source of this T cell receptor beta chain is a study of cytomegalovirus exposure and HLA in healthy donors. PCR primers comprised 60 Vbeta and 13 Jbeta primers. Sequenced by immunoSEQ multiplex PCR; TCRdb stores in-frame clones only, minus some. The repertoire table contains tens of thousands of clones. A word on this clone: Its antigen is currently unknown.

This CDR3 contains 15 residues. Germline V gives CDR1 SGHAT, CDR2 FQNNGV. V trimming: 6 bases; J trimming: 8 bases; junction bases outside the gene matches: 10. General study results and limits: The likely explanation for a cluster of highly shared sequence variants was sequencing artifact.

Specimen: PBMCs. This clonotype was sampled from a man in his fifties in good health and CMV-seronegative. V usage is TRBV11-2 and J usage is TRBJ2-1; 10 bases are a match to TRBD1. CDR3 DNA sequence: TGTGCCAGCAGGGCCGGGACAGGGGCCTGGGATGAGCAGTTCTTC. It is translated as CASRAGTGAWDEQFF.